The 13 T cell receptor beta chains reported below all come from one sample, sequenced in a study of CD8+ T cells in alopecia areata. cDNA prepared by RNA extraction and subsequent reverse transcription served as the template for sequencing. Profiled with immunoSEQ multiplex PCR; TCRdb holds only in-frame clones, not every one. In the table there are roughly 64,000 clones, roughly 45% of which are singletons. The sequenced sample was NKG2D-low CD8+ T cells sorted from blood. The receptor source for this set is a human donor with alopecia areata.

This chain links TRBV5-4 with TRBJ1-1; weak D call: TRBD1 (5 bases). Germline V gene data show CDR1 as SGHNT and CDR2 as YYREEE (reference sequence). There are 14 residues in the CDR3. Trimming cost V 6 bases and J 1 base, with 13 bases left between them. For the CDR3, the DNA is TGTGCCAGCACCCCCGGGGGGACGAACACTGAAGCTTTCTTT. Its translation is CASTPGGTNTEAFF.

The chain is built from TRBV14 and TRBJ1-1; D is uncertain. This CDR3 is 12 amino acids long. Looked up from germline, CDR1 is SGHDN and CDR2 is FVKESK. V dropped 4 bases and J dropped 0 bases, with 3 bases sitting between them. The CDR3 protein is CASSLMNTEAFF. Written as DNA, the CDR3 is TGTGCCAGCAGCCTCATGAACACTGAAGCTTTCTTT. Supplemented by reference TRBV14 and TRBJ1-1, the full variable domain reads EAGVTQFPSHSVIEKGQTVTLRCDPISGHDNLYWYRRVMGKEIKFLLHFVKESKQDESGMPNNRFLAERTGGTYSTLKVQPAELEDSGVYFCASSLMNTEAFFGQGTRLTVV.

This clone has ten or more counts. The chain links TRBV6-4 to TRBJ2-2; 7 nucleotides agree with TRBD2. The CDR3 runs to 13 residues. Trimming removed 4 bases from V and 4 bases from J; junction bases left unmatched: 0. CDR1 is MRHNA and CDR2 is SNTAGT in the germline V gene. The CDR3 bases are TGTGCCAGCAGTGGGACTAGCACCGGGGAGCTGTTTTTT. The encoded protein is CASSGTSTGELFF.

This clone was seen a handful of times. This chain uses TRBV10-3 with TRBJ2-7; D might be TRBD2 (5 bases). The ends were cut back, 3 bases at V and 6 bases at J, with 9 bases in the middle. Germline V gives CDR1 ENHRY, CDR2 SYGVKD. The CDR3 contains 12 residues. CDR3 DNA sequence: TGTGCCATCAGTGACGGTCGGGGCGAGCAGTACTTC. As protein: CAISDGRGEQYF.

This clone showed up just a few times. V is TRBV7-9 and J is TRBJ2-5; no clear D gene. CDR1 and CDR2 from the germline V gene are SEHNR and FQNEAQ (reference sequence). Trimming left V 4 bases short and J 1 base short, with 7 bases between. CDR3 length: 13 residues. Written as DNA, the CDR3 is TGTGCCAGCAGCTACAGAATCCAAGAGACCCAGTACTTC. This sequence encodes CASSYRIQETQYF.

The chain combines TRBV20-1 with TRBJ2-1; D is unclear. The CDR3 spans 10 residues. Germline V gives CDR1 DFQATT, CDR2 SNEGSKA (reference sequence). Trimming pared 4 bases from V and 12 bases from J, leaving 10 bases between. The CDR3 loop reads CSATTSWQFF. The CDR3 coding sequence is TGCAGTGCTACGACCAGTTGGCAGTTCTTC.

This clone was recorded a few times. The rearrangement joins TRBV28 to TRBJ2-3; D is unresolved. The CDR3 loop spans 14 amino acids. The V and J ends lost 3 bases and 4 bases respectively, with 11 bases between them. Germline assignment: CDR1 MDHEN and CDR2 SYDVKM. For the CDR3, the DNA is TGTGCCAGCAGTTTCGACCGTTCCCCAGATACGCAGTATTTT. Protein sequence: CASSFDRSPDTQYF. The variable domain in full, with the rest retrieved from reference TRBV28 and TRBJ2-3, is DVKVTQSSRYLVKRTGEKVFLECVQDMDHENMFWYRQDPGLGLRLIYFSYDVKMKEKGDIPEGYSVSREKKERFSLILESASTNQTSMYLCASSFDRSPDTQYFGPGTRLTVL.

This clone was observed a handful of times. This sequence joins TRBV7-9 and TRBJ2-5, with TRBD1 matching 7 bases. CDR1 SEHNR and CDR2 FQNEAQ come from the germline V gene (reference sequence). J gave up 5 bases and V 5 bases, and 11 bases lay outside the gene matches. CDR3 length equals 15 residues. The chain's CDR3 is CASSPADRAMETQYF. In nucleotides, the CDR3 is TGTGCCAGCAGCCCCGCTGACAGGGCCATGGAGACCCAGTACTTC.

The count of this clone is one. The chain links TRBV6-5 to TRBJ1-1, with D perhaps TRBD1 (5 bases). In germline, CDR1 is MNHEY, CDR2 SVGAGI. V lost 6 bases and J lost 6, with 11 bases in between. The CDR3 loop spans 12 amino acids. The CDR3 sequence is CASSPWGAEAFF. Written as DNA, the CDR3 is TGTGCCAGCAGCCCGTGGGGGGCTGAAGCTTTCTTT.

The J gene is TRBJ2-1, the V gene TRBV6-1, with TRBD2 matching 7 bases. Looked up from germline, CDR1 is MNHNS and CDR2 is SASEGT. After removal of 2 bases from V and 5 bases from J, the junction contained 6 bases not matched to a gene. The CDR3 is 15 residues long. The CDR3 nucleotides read TGTGCCAGCAGTGAACCTTCTAGCGGTGACAATGAGCAGTTCTTC. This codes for CASSEPSSGDNEQFF.

CDR3 in amino acids: CAWSPQPNTEAFF. DNA for the CDR3: TGTGCCTGGAGTCCCCAGCCGAACACTGAAGCTTTCTTT. The rearrangement joins TRBV30 to TRBJ1-1; D is undetermined. The CDR3 totals 13 residues. Trimming took 2 bases from V and 1 from J, leaving 8 bases between them. Looked up from germline, CDR1 is GTSNPN and CDR2 is SVGIG (reference sequence).

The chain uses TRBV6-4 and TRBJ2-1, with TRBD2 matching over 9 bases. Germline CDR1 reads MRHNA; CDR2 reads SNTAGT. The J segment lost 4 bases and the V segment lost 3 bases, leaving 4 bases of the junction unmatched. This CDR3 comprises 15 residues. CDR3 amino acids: CASSDSSGDYNEQFF. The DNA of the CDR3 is TGTGCCAGCAGTGATTCTAGCGGGGATTACAATGAGCAGTTCTTC.

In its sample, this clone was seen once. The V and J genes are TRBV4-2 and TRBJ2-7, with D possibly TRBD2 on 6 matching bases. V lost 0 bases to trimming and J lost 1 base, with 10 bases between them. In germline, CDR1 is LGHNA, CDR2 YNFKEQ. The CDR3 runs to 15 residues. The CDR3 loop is CASSQDRGGSYEQYF. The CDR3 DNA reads TGTGCCAGCAGCCAAGATCGGGGAGGATCCTACGAGCAGTACTTC.